The 32 T cell receptor beta chains given below trace back to one sample, sequenced in a study of Ad26.COV2.S vaccination and SARS-CoV-2 variants. The repertoire was sequenced with immunoSEQ multiplex PCR; TCRdb's copy has only in-frame clones and lacks some. The data contain about 390,000 clones, about 90% of them seen just once; the ten biggest clones take up around 1.7%. Indicated treatment: some 20 received Ad26.COV2.S at low or high dose, single or two shots; 5 received placebo; per-sample allocation not given. Vaccine and placebo recipients were sampled on day 63 after the first injection. Sequencing was performed on peripheral blood, taken in a trial of Ad26.COV2.S vaccine versus placebo. These receptors came from a person between 18 and 65 years old who received the Ad26.COV2.S COVID-19 vaccine or a placebo.

This clone was seen only once. The gene calls are TRBV5-1 and TRBJ2-2, with 11 bases matching TRBD1. The V segment lost 1 base and the J segment 4 bases; nucleotides outside the gene matches: 6. Germline V gene data show CDR1 as SGHRS and CDR2 as YFSETQ. This CDR3 region has 17 residues. CDR3 protein: CASSLRRTGGSTGELFF. The CDR3, as DNA: TGCGCCAGCAGCTTGAGAAGGACAGGGGGCTCCACCGGGGAGCTGTTTTTT.

The chain employs TRBV19 and TRBJ2-5; 11 positions match TRBD2. The CDR3 length is 16 residues. The V segment lost 3 bases and the J segment 2 bases; nucleotides outside the gene matches: 5. CDR1 LNHDA and CDR2 SQIVND come from the germline V gene (reference sequence). The CDR3 reads CASSMSSGGPQETQYF. DNA for the CDR3: TGTGCCAGTAGTATGTCTAGCGGGGGGCCGCAAGAGACCCAGTACTTC.

This clone came up a few times. This chain uses TRBV7-2 with TRBJ2-2; D might be TRBD1 (6 bases). Germline V gene lookup returns CDR1 SGHTA and CDR2 FQGNSA. V was shortened by 4 bases and J by 6 bases, with 12 bases between the two germline ends. The CDR3 length is 14 residues. The CDR3, as DNA: TGTGCCAGCAGCTCCTCTTGGGGGCCCGGGGAGCTGTTTTTT. This sequence encodes CASSSSWGPGELFF.

The genes are TRBV7-9 and TRBJ1-1; D not certain. Looked up from germline, CDR1 is SEHNR and CDR2 is FQNEAQ (reference sequence). This CDR3 is 15 amino acids long. Trimming took 0 bases from V and 1 from J, leaving 9 bases between them. The CDR3 protein is CASSLAFAANTEAFF. The DNA for the CDR3 is TGTGCCAGCAGCTTAGCGTTTGCAGCGAACACTGAAGCTTTCTTT.

This chain links TRBV2 with TRBJ2-3, with 10 bases fitting TRBD1. In germline, CDR1 is SNHLY, CDR2 FYNNEI. The CDR3 has 18 amino acids. Trimming removed 1 base from V and 1 base from J; junction bases left unmatched: 8. In DNA, the CDR3 is TGTGCCAGCAGTGAAGTGCCGTGGGGACAGGGGCGCACAGATACGCAGTATTTT. Translating gives CASSEVPWGQGRTDTQYF.

This clone was seen more than once but under ten times. This chain joins TRBV11-3 and TRBJ2-2; TRBD2 might be the D (6 bases). Germline values: CDR1 SGHNT, CDR2 YENEEA. This CDR3 contains 13 residues. V lost 5 bases, J lost 7 bases, and 11 bases lay in between. CDR3 region: CASSLPGVGELFF. The CDR3 DNA sequence: TGTGCCAGCAGCCTCCCGGGGGTCGGGGAGCTGTTTTTT. Drawing the rest from reference TRBV11-3 and TRBJ2-2, the complete variable domain is EAGVVQSPRYKIIEKKQPVAFWCNPISGHNTLYWYLQNLGQGPELLIRYENEEAVDDSQLPKDRFSAERLKGVDSTLKIQPAELGDSAVYLCASSLPGVGELFFGEGSRLTVL.

The rearrangement links TRBV27 to TRBJ1-2, with 7 nucleotides matching TRBD1. V lost 4 bases, J lost 4 bases, and 6 bases stayed unmatched. Germline V CDR1 and CDR2: MNHEY, SMNVEV (reference sequence). This CDR3 comprises 14 residues. CDR3: CASSSPGTAYGYTF. The CDR3 region has the DNA TGTGCCAGCAGTTCCCCCGGGACAGCCTATGGCTACACCTTC.

This chain links TRBV12-1 with TRBJ1-5. TRBV12-1 is designated a pseudogene. The CDR3 length is 17 residues. The CDR3 region has the DNA TGTGCCAGCAGCTCACCCCGGGGGGAGGATTTGGGTCAGCCCCAGCATTTT. Translation: CASSSPRGEDLGQPQHF.

V gene TRBV24-1 combines with J gene TRBJ1-2; D gene uncertain. The V end lost 4 bases, the J end lost 2 bases, and 10 bases lay between the germline ends. The CDR3 has 14 residues. CDR1 KGHDR and CDR2 SFDVKD come from the germline V gene. CDR3: CATSDAPPNYGYTF. The CDR3 coding sequence is TGTGCCACCAGTGACGCGCCACCCAACTATGGCTACACCTTC.

This clone appeared a single time. The rearrangement joins TRBV29-1 to TRBJ2-3; 7 nucleotides align to TRBD1. The V gene end was trimmed by 6 bases and the J gene end by 2 bases; junction bases not matched to a gene: 8. In germline, CDR1 is SQVTM, CDR2 ANQGSEA. CDR3 size: 14 residues. As DNA, the CDR3 is TGCAGCGTGGCGCCGGGACAGTCCACAGATACGCAGTATTTT. Translation: CSVAPGQSTDTQYF.

The chain employs TRBV6-6 and TRBJ2-5; TRBD1 matches at 8 bases. The CDR3 length is 15 residues. Losses at the gene ends were 7 bases for V and 1 base for J; bases not matched to a gene: 8. CDR1 is MNHNY, CDR2 SVGAGI, per germline (reference sequence). CDR3 residues: CASTPAGQGQETQYF. CDR3 coding DNA: TGTGCCAGCACGCCCGCAGGACAGGGCCAAGAGACCCAGTACTTC.

The chain couples TRBV6-5 to TRBJ1-6; D unresolved. V was cut by 7 bases and J by 2 bases, with 9 bases left in between. CDR3 size: 14 residues. CDR1 and CDR2 (germline): MNHEY, SVGAGI. The CDR3 DNA sequence: TGTGCCAGCACGAGCGGGCCCTATAATTCACCCCTCCACTTT. It is translated as CASTSGPYNSPLHF.

The rearrangement links TRBV4-3 to TRBJ1-2, with D possibly being TRBD1 (6 bases). The CDR3 sequence is 20 residues long. The germline gives CDR1 LGHNA, CDR2 YSLEER. V was pared by 4 bases and J by 3 bases, with 30 bases between. Here the CDR3 DNA reads TGCGCCAGCAGCCCGGGCGTTTTTGGCAGGGGAGGCCCCCCTGACTATGGCTACACCTTC. Protein: CASSPGVFGRGGPPDYGYTF.

The V and J genes are TRBV11-2 and TRBJ2-3; D ambiguous. The length of the CDR3 is 15 residues. Germline V CDR1 and CDR2: SGHAT, FQNNGV. Trimming pared 0 bases from V and 4 bases from J, leaving 11 bases between. This CDR3 reads CASSLEGQVPDTQYF. CDR3 coding DNA: TGTGCCAGCAGCTTAGAGGGCCAGGTCCCAGATACGCAGTATTTT.

As regards this clone: The same CDR3 also results from other DNA sequences found in this sample. This chain joins TRBV9 and TRBJ1-3; tentatively, D is TRBD1 (6 bases). Trimming shortened V by 0 bases and J by 2 bases, and 6 bases separated the two germline ends. CDR1 and CDR2 from the germline V gene are SGDLS and YYNGEE. This CDR3 comprises 14 residues. CDR3 DNA sequence: TGTGCCAGCAGCGTAGCAGGGGCTGGAAACACCATATATTTT. It encodes CASSVAGAGNTIYF.

V is TRBV20-1 and J is TRBJ1-1; 7 positions match TRBD1. J gave up 4 bases and V 3 bases, and 5 bases lay outside the gene matches. CDR1 is DFQATT and CDR2 is SNEGSKA in the germline V gene (reference sequence). The CDR3 consists of 13 residues. CDR3 coding DNA: TGCAGTGCTAGTAATCCAGGGGGCACTGAAGCTTTCTTT. The encoded protein is CSASNPGGTEAFF.

The chain couples TRBV4-3 to TRBJ2-1; D remains ambiguous. The CDR3 length is 15 residues. The germline V gene has CDR1 LGHNA and CDR2 YSLEER. Trimming removed 0 bases from V and 3 bases from J, with 9 bases in between. The DNA for the CDR3 is TGCGCCAGCAGCCAAGATTCGTCCAGCTACAATGAGCAGTTCTTC. Translated, it gives CASSQDSSSYNEQFF.

The J gene is TRBJ1-1, the V gene TRBV15; no clear D. The CDR3 sequence is 13 residues long. The V and J ends lost 2 bases and 0 bases respectively, with 4 bases between them. Germline V gives CDR1 LNHNV, CDR2 YYDKDF (reference sequence). CDR3 amino acids: CATSRHMNTEAFF. CDR3 nucleotides: TGTGCCACCAGCAGACACATGAACACTGAAGCTTTCTTT.

J is TRBJ1-1 and V is TRBV6-2 or TRBV6-3; tentative D call: TRBD1 (5 bases). The CDR3 length is 15 residues. V was trimmed by 4 bases and J by 1 base, leaving 13 bases between them. Germline CDR1 MNHEY, CDR2 SVGEGT. The CDR3 loop reads CASSSSLGGNTEAFF. Here the CDR3 DNA reads TGTGCCAGCAGTTCCAGTCTCGGGGGGAACACTGAAGCTTTCTTT.

This clone was counted once. The chain carries TRBV6-2 or TRBV6-3 and TRBJ1-5; the D is unclear. V gave up 0 bases and J gave up 5 bases, with 8 bases separating them. CDR1 MNHEY and CDR2 SVGEGT come from the germline V gene. The CDR3 spans 14 residues. The CDR3 coding sequence is TGTGCCAGCAGTTACTCAACATATGATCAGCCCCAGCATTTT. Amino acids: CASSYSTYDQPQHF.

V is TRBV7-2 and J is TRBJ1-2; D unclear. Looked up from germline, CDR1 is SGHTA and CDR2 is FQGNSA. V lost 0 bases to trimming and J lost 4 bases, with 9 bases between them. The length of the CDR3 is 14 residues. The CDR3 sequence is CASSLAPTFYGYTF. In DNA, the CDR3 is TGTGCCAGCAGCTTAGCCCCGACATTCTATGGCTACACCTTC.

The chain employs TRBV27 and TRBJ1-5; D is undetermined. Looked up from germline, CDR1 is MNHEY and CDR2 is SMNVEV (reference sequence). V was clipped by 3 bases and J by 6 bases, with 9 bases between them. This CDR3 is built from 13 residues. The CDR3 loop reads CASSLIGPQPQHF. CDR3 nucleotide sequence: TGTGCCAGCAGTTTGATCGGGCCTCAGCCCCAGCATTTT.

This rearrangement joins TRBV4-3 to TRBJ2-5, with a possible D match to TRBD2 (6 bases). This CDR3 has 14 residues. Trimming pared 1 base from V and 5 bases from J, leaving 11 bases between. Germline CDR1 and CDR2: LGHNA and YSLEER. The CDR3 sequence is CASSQAIGRETQYF. CDR3 bases: TGCGCCAGCAGCCAAGCAATTGGGAGGGAGACCCAGTACTTC.

The rearrangement joins TRBV4-3 to TRBJ2-3, with a possible D match to TRBD2 (5 bases). CDR3 length: 17 amino acids. Germline values: CDR1 LGHNA, CDR2 YSLEER. Deletions cut 2 bases from V and 2 bases from J, with 17 bases between. The CDR3 region has the DNA TGCGCCAGCAGCCAATATCCTCTCGCGGGCCTCACAGATACGCAGTATTTT. It yields the protein CASSQYPLAGLTDTQYF.

This rearrangement joins TRBV27 to TRBJ1-1; possible D gene TRBD1, 6 bases. Trimming took off 7 bases at V and 3 bases at J, with 18 bases between the two ends. From germline, CDR1 is MNHEY and CDR2 SMNVEV (reference sequence). This CDR3 is built from 15 residues. The CDR3 nucleotides read TGTGCCAGCAAACCGGGGACATGGGGATACACTGAAGCTTTCTTT. Protein sequence: CASKPGTWGYTEAFF.

This chain connects TRBV6-5 to TRBJ2-5, with 10 nucleotides matching TRBD2. This CDR3 contains 15 residues. The germline V gene has CDR1 MNHEY and CDR2 SVGAGI. The V and J ends lost 8 bases and 2 bases, in that order; junction bases with no gene match: 8. Written as DNA, the CDR3 is TGTGCCAGCCGCCCGCCTAGCGGGGGACAAGAGACCCAGTACTTC. This gives the protein CASRPPSGGQETQYF.

The chain links TRBV18 to TRBJ2-3; 16 nucleotides line up with TRBD2. CDR1 is KGHSH, CDR2 LQKENI, per germline. The junction had 7 bases not matched to a gene; V was cut back by 2 bases and J by 5 bases. CDR3 length equals 18 residues. This CDR3 reads CASSPVGTSGGARDTQYF. The CDR3 nucleotides are TGTGCCAGCTCACCAGTCGGGACTAGCGGGGGGGCCCGAGATACGCAGTATTTT.

The rearrangement joins TRBV6-2 or TRBV6-3 to TRBJ1-1, with a possible D match to TRBD1 (6 bases). With 5 bases removed from V and 2 bases from J, the gap between germline ends came to 15 bases. This CDR3 region has 15 residues. Per germline, CDR1 MNHEY and CDR2 SVGEGT. This CDR3 reads CASSITTTGNTEAFF. The CDR3 DNA reads TGTGCCAGCAGTATAACGACGACAGGTAACACTGAAGCTTTCTTT.

This chain joins TRBV7-8 and TRBJ2-2; weak D call: TRBD2 (6 bases). V shed 0 bases and J shed 4 bases, with 21 bases lying between them. From germline, CDR1 is SGHVS and CDR2 FQNEAQ. The CDR3 is 19 residues long. CDR3 region: CASSLAWGLGGGSTGELFF. The CDR3 coding sequence is TGTGCCAGCAGCTTAGCGTGGGGCCTTGGTGGGGGGAGCACCGGGGAGCTGTTTTTT.

Only a few counts were recorded for this clone. This chain uses TRBV5-1 with TRBJ2-1, with 8 nucleotides matching TRBD2. The V and J ends lost 4 bases and 6 bases, in that order; junction bases with no gene match: 9. The CDR3 is 15 residues long. Germline CDR1 and CDR2: SGHRS and YFSETQ. The CDR3 bases are TGCGCCAGCAGCCGGGAGGGGTTGCAAGGCAATGAGCAGTTCTTC. This translates into CASSREGLQGNEQFF.

The chain combines TRBV3-1 (or the pseudogene TRBV3-2) with TRBJ2-7; D is possibly TRBD2 (5 bases). This CDR3 region has 14 residues. Trimming cost V 3 bases and J 2 bases, with 11 bases left between them. Germline CDR1 LGHDT, CDR2 YNNKEL (reference sequence). The CDR3 reads CASSQFIGTYEQYF. DNA for the CDR3: TGTGCCAGCAGCCAGTTTATCGGGACCTACGAGCAGTACTTC.

The gene calls are TRBV7-9 and TRBJ2-1, with 10 bases fitting TRBD2. CDR1 and CDR2 from the germline V gene are SEHNR and FQNEAQ (reference sequence). The CDR3 totals 17 residues. The V and J ends lost 5 bases and 4 bases, in that order; junction bases with no gene match: 11. CDR3 amino acids: CASSRPLSGGKYNEQFF. CDR3 in DNA: TGTGCCAGCAGCCGACCACTTAGCGGGGGGAAATACAATGAGCAGTTCTTC.